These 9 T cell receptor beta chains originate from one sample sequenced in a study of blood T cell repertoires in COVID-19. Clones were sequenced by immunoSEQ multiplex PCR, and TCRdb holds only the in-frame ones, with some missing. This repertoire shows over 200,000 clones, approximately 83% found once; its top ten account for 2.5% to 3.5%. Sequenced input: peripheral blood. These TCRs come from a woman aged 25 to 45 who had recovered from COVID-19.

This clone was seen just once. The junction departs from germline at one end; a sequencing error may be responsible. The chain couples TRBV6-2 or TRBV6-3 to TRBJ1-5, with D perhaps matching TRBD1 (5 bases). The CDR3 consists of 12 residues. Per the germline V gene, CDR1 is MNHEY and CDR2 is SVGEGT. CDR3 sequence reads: CASNYQGQPQHF. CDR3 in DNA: TGTGCCAGCAATTACCAGGGTCAGCCCCAGCATTTT.

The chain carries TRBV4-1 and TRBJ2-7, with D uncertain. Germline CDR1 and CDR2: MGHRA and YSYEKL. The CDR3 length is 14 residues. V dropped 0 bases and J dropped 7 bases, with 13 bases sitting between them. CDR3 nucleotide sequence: TGCGCCAGCAGCCAAGAGGCTCACAGTGGGGAGCAGTACTTC. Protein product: CASSQEAHSGEQYF.

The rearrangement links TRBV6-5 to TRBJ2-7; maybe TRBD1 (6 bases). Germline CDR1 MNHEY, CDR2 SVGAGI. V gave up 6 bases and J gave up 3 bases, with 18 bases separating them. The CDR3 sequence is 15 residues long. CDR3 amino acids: CASSQASQGHYEQYF. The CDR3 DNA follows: TGTGCCAGCAGCCAAGCGTCCCAGGGGCACTACGAGCAGTACTTC.

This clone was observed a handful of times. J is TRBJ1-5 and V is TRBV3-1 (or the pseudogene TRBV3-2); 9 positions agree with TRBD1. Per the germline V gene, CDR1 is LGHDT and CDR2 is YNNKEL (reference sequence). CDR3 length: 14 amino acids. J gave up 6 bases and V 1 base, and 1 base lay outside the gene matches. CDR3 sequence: CASSQGTGAQPQHF. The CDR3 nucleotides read TGTGCCAGCAGCCAAGGGACAGGGGCTCAGCCCCAGCATTTT.

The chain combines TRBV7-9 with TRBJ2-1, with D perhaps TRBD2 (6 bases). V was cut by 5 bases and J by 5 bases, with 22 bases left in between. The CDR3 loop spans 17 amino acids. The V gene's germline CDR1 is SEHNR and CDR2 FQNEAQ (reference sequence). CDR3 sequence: CASSAWRDSLSHNEQFF. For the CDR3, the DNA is TGTGCCAGCAGCGCCTGGCGGGACTCCCTGAGCCACAATGAGCAGTTCTTC.

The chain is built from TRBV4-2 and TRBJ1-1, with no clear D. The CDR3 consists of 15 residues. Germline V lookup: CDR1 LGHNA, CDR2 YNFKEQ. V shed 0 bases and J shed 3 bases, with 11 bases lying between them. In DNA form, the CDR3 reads TGTGCCAGCAGCCAAGAAGGAGGTGGGGACACTGAAGCTTTCTTT. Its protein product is CASSQEGGGDTEAFF.

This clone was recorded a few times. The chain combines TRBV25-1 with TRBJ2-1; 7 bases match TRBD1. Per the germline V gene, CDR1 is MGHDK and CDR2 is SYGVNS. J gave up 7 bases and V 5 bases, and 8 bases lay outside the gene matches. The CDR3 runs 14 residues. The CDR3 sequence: CASSLPGGWNEQFF. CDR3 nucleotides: TGTGCCAGCAGTCTTCCAGGGGGATGGAATGAGCAGTTCTTC.

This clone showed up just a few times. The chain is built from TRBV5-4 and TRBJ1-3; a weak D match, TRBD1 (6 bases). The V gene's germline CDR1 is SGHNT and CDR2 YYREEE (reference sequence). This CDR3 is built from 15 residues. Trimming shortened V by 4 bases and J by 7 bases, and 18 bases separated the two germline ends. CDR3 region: CASSVGGWQGNTIYF. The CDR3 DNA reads TGTGCCAGCAGCGTGGGGGGATGGCAGGGGAACACCATATATTTT.

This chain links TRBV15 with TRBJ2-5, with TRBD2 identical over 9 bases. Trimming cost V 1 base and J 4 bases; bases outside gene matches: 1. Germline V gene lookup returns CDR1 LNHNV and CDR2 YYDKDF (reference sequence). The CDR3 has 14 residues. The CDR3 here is CATSRGAGGETQYF. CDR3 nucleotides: TGTGCCACCAGCAGAGGAGCGGGGGGAGAGACCCAGTACTTC.